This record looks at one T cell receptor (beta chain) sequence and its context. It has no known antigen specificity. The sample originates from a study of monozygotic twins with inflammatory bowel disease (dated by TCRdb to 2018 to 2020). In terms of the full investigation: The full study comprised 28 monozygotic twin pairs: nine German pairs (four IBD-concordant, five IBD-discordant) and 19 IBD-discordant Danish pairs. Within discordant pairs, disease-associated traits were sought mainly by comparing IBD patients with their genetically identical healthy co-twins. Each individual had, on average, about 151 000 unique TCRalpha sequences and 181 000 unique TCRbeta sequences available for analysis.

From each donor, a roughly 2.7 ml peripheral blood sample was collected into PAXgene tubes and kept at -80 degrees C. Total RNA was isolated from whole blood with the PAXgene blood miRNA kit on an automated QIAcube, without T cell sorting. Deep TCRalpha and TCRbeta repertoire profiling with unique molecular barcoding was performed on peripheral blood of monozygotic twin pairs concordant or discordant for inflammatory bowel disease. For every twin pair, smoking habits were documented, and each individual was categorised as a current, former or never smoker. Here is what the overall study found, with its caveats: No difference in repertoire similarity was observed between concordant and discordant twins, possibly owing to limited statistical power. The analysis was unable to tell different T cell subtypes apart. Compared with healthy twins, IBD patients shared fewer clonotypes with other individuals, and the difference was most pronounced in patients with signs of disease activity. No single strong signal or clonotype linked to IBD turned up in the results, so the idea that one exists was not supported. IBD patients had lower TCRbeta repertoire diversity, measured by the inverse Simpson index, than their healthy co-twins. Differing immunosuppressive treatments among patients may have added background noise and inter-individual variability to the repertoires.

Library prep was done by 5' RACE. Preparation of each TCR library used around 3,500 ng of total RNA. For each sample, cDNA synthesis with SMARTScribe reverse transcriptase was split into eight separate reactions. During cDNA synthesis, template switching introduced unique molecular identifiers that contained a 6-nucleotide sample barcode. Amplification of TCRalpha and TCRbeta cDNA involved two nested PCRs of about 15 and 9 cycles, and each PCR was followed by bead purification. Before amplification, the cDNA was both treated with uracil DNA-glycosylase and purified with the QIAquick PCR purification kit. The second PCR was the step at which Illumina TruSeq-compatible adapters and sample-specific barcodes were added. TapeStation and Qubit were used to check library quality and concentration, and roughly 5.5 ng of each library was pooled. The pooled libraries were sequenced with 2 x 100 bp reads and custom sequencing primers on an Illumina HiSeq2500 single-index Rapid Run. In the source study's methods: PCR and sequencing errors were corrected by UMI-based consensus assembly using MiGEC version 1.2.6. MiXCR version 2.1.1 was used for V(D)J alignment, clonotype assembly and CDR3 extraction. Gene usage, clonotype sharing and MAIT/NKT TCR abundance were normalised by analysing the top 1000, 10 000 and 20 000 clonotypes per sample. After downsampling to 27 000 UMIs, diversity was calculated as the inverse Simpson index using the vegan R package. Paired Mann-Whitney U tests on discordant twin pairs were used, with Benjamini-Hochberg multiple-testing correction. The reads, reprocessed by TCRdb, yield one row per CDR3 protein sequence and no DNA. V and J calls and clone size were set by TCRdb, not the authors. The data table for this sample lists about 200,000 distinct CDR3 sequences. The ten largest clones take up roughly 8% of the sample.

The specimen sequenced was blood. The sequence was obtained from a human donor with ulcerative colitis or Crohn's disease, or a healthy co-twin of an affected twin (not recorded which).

This receptor carries the CDR3 CSVEPGADTQYF. The V and J genes are TRBV29-1 and TRBJ2-3; TCRdb's assignment of TRBD1 cannot be checked, as there is no DNA. The CDR1 and CDR2 encoded by the germline V gene are SQVTM and ANQGSEA. The CDR3 runs 12 amino acids, cysteine and phenylalanine included. A DNA sequence was not provided.